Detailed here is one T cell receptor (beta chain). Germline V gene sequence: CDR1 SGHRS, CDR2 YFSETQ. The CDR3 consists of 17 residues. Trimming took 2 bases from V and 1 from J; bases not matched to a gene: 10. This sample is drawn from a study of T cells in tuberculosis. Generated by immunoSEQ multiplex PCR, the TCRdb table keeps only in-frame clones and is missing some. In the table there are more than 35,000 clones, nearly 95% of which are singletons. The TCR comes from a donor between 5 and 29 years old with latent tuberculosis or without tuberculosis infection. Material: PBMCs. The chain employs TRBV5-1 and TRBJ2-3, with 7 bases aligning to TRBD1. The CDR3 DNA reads TGCGCCAGCAGCTTACAGGGGCCCGCCATGGGCACAGATACGCAGTATTTT. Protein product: CASSLQGPAMGTDTQYF. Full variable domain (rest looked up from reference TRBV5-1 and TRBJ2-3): KAGVTQTPRYLIKTRGQQVTLSCSPISGHRSVSWYQQTPGQGLQFLFEYFSETQRNKGNFPGRFSGRQFSNSRSEMNVSTLELGDSALYLCASSLQGPAMGTDTQYFGPGTRLTVL.